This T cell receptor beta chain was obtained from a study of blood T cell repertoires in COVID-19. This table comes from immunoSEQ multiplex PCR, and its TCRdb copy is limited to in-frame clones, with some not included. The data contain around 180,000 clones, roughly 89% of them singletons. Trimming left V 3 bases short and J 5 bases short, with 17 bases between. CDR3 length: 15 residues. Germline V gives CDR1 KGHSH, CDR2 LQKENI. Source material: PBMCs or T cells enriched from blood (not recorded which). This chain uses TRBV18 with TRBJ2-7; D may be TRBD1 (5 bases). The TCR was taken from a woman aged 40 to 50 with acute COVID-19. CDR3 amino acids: CASSPQGIKEHEQYF. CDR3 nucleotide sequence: TGTGCCAGCTCACCCCAGGGAATCAAAGAACACGAGCAGTACTTC.